This TCR beta chain stems from a study of TIL therapy for anti-PD-1-resistant metastatic lung cancer. J lost 6 bases, V lost 6 bases, and 10 bases had no gene match. CDR1 and CDR2 (germline): SQVTM, ANQGSEA. This CDR3 is built from 14 residues. Findings and caveats of the study: The cohort had more treatment-naive, never-smoker and oncogene-addicted patients than typical.

Specified time point: pre-treatment sample, taken before nivolumab and TIL therapy. Tumor tissue came from excised metastases, mostly pleural nodules or supraclavicular lymph nodes. Patients were adults with stage 4 NSCLC. This clone was recorded a few times. Its antigen is currently unknown. This was the immunoSEQ v3 assay. Profiling relied on immunoSEQ multiplex PCR, and the TCRdb table lists in-frame clones only, not all of them. This table has about 100,000 clones, about three fifths appearing once. The starting material was tumor tissue, obtained at baseline. The chain links TRBV29-1 to TRBJ2-3; 9 bases map to TRBD2. This TCR came from a person aged 25 to 80 with non-small cell lung cancer. Here the CDR3 reads CSVSSGNVGDTQYF. DNA for the CDR3: TGCAGCGTCTCTAGCGGGAATGTGGGGGATACGCAGTATTTT.